This T cell receptor beta chain appears in the sequencing data of a study of blood T cell repertoires in COVID-19. Across the study: Acute-phase and convalescent COVID-19 samples originated in the United States, Italy and Spain. T cells, B-cell-depleted T cells, or PBMCs provided the cDNA or gDNA that served as material.

Trimming removed 5 bases at V and 6 bases at J, with 21 bases between. The germline gives CDR1 SGHNT, CDR2 YYREEE (reference sequence). The CDR3 contains 15 residues. In the original analysis: Estimation of nucleated cell counts was performed using reference gene primer amplification. Method: immunoSEQ multiplex PCR; TCRdb's copy keeps in-frame clones and lacks some. That table supplies the V and J calls and clone size; D and trimming were determined from the DNA. In the table there are some 75,000 clones, about 88% of which are singletons. The chain has TRBV5-4 and TRBJ2-7; D perhaps matches TRBD1 (5 bases). Material: peripheral blood. The TCR comes from a man between 65 and 85 years old with active or convalescent COVID-19. Written as DNA, the CDR3 is TGTGCCAGCAGTCCTGAAAGGACAAACCTTCCCGAGCAGTACTTC. It encodes CASSPERTNLPEQYF.